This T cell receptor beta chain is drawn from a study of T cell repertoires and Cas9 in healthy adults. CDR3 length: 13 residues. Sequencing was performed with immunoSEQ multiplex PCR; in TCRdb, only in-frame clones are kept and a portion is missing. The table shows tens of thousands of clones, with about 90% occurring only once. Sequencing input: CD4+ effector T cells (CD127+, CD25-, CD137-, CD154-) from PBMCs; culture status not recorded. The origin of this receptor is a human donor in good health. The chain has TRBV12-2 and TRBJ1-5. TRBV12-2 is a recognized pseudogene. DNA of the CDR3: TGTGCAAGTCGCTTATGCCCCAATCAGCCCCAGCATTTT. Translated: CASRLCPNQPQHF.